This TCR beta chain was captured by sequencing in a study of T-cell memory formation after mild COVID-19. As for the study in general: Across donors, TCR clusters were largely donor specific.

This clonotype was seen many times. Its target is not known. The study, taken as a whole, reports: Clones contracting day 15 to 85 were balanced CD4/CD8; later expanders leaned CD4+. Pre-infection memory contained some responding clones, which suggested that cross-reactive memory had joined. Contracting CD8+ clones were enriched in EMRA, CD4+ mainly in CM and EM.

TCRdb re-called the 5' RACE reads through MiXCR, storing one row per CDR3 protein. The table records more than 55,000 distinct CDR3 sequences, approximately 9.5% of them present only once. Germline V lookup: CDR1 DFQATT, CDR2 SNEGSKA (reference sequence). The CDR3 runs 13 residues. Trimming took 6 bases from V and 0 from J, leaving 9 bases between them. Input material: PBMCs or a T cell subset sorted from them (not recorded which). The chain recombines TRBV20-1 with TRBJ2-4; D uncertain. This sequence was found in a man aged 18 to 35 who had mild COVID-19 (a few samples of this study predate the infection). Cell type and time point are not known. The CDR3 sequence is CSAAWGAKNIQYF. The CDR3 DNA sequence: TGCAGTGCGGCATGGGGAGCCAAAAACATTCAGTACTTC.